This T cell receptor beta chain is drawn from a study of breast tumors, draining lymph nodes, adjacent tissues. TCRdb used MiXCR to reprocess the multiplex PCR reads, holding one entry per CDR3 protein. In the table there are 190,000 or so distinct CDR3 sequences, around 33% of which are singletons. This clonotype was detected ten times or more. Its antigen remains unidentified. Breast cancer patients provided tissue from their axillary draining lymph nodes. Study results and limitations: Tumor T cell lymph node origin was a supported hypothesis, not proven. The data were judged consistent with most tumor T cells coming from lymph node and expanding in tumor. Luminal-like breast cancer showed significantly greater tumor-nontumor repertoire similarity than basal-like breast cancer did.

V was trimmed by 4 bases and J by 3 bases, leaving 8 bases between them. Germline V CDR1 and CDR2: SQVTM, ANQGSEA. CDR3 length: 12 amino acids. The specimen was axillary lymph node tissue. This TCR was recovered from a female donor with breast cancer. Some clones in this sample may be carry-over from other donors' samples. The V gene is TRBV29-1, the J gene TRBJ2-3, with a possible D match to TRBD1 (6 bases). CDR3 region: CSVAQGTDTQYF. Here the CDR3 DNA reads TGCAGCGTTGCACAGGGAACAGATACGCAGTATTTT.